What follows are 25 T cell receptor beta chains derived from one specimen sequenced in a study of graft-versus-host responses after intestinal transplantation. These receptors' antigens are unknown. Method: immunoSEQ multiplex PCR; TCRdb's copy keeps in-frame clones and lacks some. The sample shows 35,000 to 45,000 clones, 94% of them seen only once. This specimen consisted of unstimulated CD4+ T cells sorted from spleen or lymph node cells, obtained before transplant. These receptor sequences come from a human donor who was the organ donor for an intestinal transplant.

In DNA form, the CDR3 reads TGCAGCGTTGGTCCACAGGGCTATGGCTACACCTTC. It codes for CSVGPQGYGYTF. J is TRBJ1-2 and V is TRBV29-1; tentative D call: TRBD1 (6 bases). The CDR3 length is 12 residues. The germline V gene encodes CDR1 SQVTM and CDR2 ANQGSEA. V was pared by 4 bases and J by 4 bases, with 10 bases between.

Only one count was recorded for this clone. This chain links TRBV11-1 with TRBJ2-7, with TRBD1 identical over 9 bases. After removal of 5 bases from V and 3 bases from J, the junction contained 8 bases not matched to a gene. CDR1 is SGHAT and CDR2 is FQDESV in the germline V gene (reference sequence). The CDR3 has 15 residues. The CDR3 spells CASSRDRDSLYEQYF. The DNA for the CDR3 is TGTGCCAGCAGCAGGGACAGGGACAGCCTCTACGAGCAGTACTTC.

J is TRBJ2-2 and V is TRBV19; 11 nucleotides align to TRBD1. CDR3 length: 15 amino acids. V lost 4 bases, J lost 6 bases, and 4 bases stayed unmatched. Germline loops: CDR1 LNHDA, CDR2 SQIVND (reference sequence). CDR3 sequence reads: CASSKGTGGAGELFF. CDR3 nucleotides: TGTGCCAGTAGTAAGGGGACAGGGGGGGCCGGGGAGCTGTTTTTT.

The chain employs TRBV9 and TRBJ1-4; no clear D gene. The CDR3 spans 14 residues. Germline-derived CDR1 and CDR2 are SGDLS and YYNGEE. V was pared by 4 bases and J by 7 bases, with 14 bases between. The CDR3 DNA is TGTGCCAGCAGCCCCGGCGGTTTCGGTGAAAAACTGTTTTTT. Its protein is CASSPGGFGEKLFF.

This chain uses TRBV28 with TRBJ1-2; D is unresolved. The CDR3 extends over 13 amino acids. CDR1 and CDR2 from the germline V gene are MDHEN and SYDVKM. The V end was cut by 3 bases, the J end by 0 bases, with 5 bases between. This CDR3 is CASSLNTNYGYTF. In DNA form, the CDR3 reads TGTGCCAGCAGTTTGAACACTAACTATGGCTACACCTTC.

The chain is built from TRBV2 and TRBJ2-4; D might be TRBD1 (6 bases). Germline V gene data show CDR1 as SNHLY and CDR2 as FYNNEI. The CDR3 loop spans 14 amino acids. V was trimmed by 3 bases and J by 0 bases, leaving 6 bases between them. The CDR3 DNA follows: TGTGCCAGCAGTGAGGGGGCAGCCAAAAACATTCAGTACTTC. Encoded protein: CASSEGAAKNIQYF. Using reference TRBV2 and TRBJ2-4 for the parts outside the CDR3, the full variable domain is EPEVTQTPSHQVTQMGQEVILRCVPISNHLYFYWYRQILGQKVEFLVSFYNNEISEKSEIFDDQFSVERPDGSNFTLKIRSTKLEDSAMYFCASSEGAAKNIQYFGAGTRLSVL.

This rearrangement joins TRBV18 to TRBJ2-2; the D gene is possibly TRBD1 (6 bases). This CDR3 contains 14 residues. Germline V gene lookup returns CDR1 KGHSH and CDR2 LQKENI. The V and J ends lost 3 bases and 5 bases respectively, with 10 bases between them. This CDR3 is CASSPGAITGELFF. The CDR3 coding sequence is TGTGCCAGCTCACCGGGGGCAATAACCGGGGAGCTGTTTTTT.

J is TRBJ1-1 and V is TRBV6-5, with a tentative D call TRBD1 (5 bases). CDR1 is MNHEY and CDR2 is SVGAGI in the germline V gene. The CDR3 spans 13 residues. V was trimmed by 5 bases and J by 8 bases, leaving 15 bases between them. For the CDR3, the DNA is TGTGCCAGCAGTGAAATGAAGGGACTGGAAGCTTTCTTT. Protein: CASSEMKGLEAFF.

CDR3 nucleotides: TGCGCCAGCAGCCCGAAGGGAGCGGGGGGGCCCAATGAGCAGTTCTTC. Amino acids: CASSPKGAGGPNEQFF. This chain connects TRBV4-3 to TRBJ2-1; the match to TRBD2 covers 10 bases. V gave up 4 bases and J gave up 6 bases; unmatched junction bases: 9. Germline values: CDR1 LGHNA, CDR2 YSLEER. The CDR3 has 16 amino acids.

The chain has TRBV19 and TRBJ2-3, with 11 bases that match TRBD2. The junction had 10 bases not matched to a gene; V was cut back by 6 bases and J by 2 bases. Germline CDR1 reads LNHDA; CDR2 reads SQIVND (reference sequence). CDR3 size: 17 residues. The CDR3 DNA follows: TGTGCCAGTAGCCCCACCCGACTAGCGGGGTTCACAGATACGCAGTATTTT. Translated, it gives CASSPTRLAGFTDTQYF.

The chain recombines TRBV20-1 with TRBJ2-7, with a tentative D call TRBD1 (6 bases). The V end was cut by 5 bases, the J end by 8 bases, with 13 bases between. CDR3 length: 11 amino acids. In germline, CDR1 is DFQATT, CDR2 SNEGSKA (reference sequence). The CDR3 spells CSAQPGQKQYF. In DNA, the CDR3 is TGCAGTGCTCAACCTGGACAGAAGCAGTACTTC.

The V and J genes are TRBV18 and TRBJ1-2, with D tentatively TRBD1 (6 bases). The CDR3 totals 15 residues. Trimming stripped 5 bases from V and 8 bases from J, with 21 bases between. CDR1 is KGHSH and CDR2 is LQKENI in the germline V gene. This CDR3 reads CASSSRAGQGQGYTF. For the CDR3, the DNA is TGTGCCAGCTCATCCCGCGCAGGTCAGGGGCAGGGCTACACCTTC.

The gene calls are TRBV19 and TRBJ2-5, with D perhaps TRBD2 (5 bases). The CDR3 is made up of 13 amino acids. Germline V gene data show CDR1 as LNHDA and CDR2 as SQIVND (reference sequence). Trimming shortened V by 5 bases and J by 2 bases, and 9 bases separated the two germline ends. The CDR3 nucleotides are TGTGCCAGTAGTGTCACTAGTCAAGAGACCCAGTACTTC. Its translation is CASSVTSQETQYF.

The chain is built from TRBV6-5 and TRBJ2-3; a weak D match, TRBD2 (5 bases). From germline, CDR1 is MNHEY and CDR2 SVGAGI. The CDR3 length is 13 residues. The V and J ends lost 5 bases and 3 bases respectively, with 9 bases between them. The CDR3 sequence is CASSVTGTDTQYF. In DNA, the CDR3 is TGTGCCAGCAGTGTGACGGGGACAGATACGCAGTATTTT.

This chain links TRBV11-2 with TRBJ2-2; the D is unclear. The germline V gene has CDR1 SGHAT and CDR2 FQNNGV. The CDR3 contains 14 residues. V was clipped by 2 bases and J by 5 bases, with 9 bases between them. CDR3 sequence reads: CASSLSGVTGELFF. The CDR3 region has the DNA TGTGCCAGCAGCTTATCTGGGGTGACCGGGGAGCTGTTTTTT.

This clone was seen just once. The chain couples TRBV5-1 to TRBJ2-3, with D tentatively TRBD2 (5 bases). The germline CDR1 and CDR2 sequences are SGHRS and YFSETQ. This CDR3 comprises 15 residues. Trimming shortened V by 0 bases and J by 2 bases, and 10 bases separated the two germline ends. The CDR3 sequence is CASSLEGGFTDTQYF. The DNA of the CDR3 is TGCGCCAGCAGCTTGGAAGGAGGTTTCACAGATACGCAGTATTTT.

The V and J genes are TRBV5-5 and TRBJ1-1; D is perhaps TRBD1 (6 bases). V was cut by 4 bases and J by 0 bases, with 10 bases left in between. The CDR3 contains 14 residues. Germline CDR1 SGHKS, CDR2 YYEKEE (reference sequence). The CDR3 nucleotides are TGTGCCAGCAGCGGAACAGGGATGAACACTGAAGCTTTCTTT. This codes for CASSGTGMNTEAFF.

CDR3 sequence (DNA): TGCGCCAGCAGCTGGACAGGACCCACAGATACGCAGTATTTT. The encoded protein is CASSWTGPTDTQYF. The chain has TRBV5-1 and TRBJ2-3, with TRBD1 identical over 7 bases. The CDR3 is made up of 14 amino acids. Germline CDR1 and CDR2: SGHRS and YFSETQ. With V trimmed by 3 bases and J by 2 bases, 3 bases remained unmatched.

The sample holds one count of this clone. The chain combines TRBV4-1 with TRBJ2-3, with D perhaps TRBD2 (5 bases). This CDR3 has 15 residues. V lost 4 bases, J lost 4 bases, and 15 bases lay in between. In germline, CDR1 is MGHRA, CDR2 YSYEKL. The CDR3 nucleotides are TGCGCCAGCAGCCCTCAACGCGCTAGCTCAGATACGCAGTATTTT. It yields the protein CASSPQRASSDTQYF.

In DNA form, the CDR3 reads TGTGCCACCAGCAGAGGGTCTAGCGGGGTGGAGACCCAGTACTTC. It specifies CATSRGSSGVETQYF. The V call is TRBV15, the J call TRBJ2-5, with TRBD2 matching over 9 bases. CDR1 is LNHNV, CDR2 YYDKDF, per germline (reference sequence). The CDR3 consists of 15 residues. V lost 1 base to trimming and J lost 5 bases; unmatched junction nucleotides: 5.

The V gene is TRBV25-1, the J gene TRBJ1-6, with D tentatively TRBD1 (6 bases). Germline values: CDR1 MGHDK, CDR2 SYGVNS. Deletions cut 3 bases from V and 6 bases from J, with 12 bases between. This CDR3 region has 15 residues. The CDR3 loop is CASSDLYRANSPLHF. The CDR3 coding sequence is TGTGCCAGCAGTGATCTGTACAGGGCTAATTCACCCCTCCACTTT.

The CDR3 spells CASSPRQGSPTNEKLFF. In nucleotides, the CDR3 is TGTGCCAGCAGCCCGAGACAGGGGTCCCCAACTAATGAAAAACTGTTTTTT. V is TRBV9 and J is TRBJ1-4, with TRBD1 identical over 8 bases. V shed 4 bases, J shed 0 bases, and the junction held 8 bases outside the gene matches. CDR1 and CDR2 from the germline V gene are SGDLS and YYNGEE. This CDR3 comprises 17 residues.

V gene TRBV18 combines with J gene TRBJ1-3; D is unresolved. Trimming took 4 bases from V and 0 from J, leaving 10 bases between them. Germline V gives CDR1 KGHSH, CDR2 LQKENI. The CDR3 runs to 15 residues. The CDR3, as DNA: TGTGCCAGCTCACTGATGGAGATCTCTGGAAACACCATATATTTT. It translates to CASSLMEISGNTIYF.

Written as DNA, the CDR3 is TGTGCCAGCAGCGTAGCTTTGGGGGAGACCCAGTACTTC. As protein: CASSVALGETQYF. V usage is TRBV9 and J usage is TRBJ2-5, with D unclear. The V and J ends lost 0 bases and 5 bases respectively, with 8 bases between them. The germline V gene encodes CDR1 SGDLS and CDR2 YYNGEE. CDR3 size: 13 residues.

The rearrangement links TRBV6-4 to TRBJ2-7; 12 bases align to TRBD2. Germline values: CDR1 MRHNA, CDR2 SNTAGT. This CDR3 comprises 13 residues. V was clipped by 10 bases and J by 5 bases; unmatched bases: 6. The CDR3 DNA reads TGTGCCAAGACTAGCGGGGGTAGACACGAGCAGTACTTC. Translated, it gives CAKTSGGRHEQYF.